The T cell receptor (beta chain) under discussion was sequenced for a study of cytomegalovirus exposure and HLA in healthy donors. Across the study: Unique TCRs numbering approximately 81 million, obtained from HLA-typed donors, made up an early data release.

It was with 60 Vbeta and 13 Jbeta primers that the PCR ran. The repertoire was sequenced with immunoSEQ multiplex PCR; TCRdb's copy has only in-frame clones and lacks some. The sample lists 120,000 or so clones; less than 85% were seen once. CDR1 and CDR2 (germline): LGHNA, YSLEER. V trimming: 4 bases; J trimming: 6 bases; junction bases outside the gene matches: 10. This CDR3 is 15 amino acids long. The sequenced sample was PBMCs. The sequence derives from a man aged 30-40 years in good health and CMV-seropositive. This chain connects TRBV4-3 to TRBJ1-1, with 8 bases lining up with TRBD1. The chain's CDR3 is CASSRDQGARAEAFF. CDR3 nucleotides: TGCGCCAGCAGCCGGGACCAGGGGGCGAGAGCTGAAGCTTTCTTT.